Listed here are 23 T cell receptor beta chains from one sample, sequenced in a study of PD-L1 blockade in urothelial cancer. Generated by immunoSEQ multiplex PCR, the TCRdb table keeps only in-frame clones and is missing some. In the table there are more than 45,000 clones, over 75% of which are singletons. The sequencing used PBMCs, collected around atezolizumab (anti-PD-L1) treatment. Receptor source: a man between 65 and 85 years old with urothelial cancer.

The chain joins TRBV19 to TRBJ2-7, with 8 bases identical to TRBD2. The CDR3 is 16 amino acids. Trimming cost V 4 bases and J 3 bases; bases outside gene matches: 11. In germline, CDR1 is LNHDA, CDR2 SQIVND (reference sequence). Here the CDR3 reads CASSTPPTSEIYEQYF. CDR3 bases: TGTGCCAGTAGTACCCCTCCGACTAGCGAAATCTACGAGCAGTACTTC. The variable domain in full, completed from reference TRBV19 and TRBJ2-7, reads DGGITQSPKYLFRKEGQNVTLSCEQNLNHDAMYWYRQDPGQGLRLIYYSQIVNDFQKGDIAEGYSVSREKKESFPLTVTSAQKNPTAFYLCASSTPPTSEIYEQYFGPGTRLTVT.

The chain combines TRBV6-5 with TRBJ2-5; 7 bases are shared with TRBD2. The CDR3 sequence is 13 residues long. The germline CDR1 and CDR2 sequences are MNHEY and SVGAGI. V lost 5 bases to trimming and J lost 4 bases; unmatched junction nucleotides: 4. CDR3 sequence (DNA): TGTGCCAGCAGTACCGGACTAGTAGAGACCCAGTACTTC. Translation: CASSTGLVETQYF.

The chain uses TRBV10-3 and TRBJ2-1; 7 positions match TRBD2. J lost 4 bases, V lost 6 bases, and 12 bases had no gene match. Germline V lookup: CDR1 ENHRY, CDR2 SYGVKD. The CDR3 sequence is 16 residues long. DNA for the CDR3: TGTGCCATCAGCGAGCGGGATGTGGGCTATTACAATGAGCAGTTCTTC. Protein sequence: CAISERDVGYYNEQFF.

The chain links TRBV9 to TRBJ1-2, with a possible D match to TRBD1 (6 bases). V was clipped by 3 bases and J by 8 bases, with 17 bases between them. The CDR3 runs to 14 residues. CDR1 and CDR2 (germline): SGDLS, YYNGEE. The CDR3 DNA is TGTGCCAGCAGCGCACAAGGGGGTTTCAAAGGCTACACCTTC. This translates into CASSAQGGFKGYTF.

The chain couples TRBV7-2 to TRBJ2-7; 7 bases match TRBD2. This CDR3 has 11 residues. After removal of 8 bases from V and 5 bases from J, the junction contained 3 bases not matched to a gene. CDR1 is SGHTA, CDR2 FQGNSA, per germline. The CDR3 reads CASGRGDEQYF. CDR3 in DNA: TGTGCCAGCGGTCGGGGGGACGAGCAGTACTTC.

The chain links TRBV19 to TRBJ2-2; a weak D match, TRBD2 (6 bases). Trimming cost V 5 bases and J 3 bases, with 16 bases left between them. The CDR3 covers 16 residues. Germline loops: CDR1 LNHDA, CDR2 SQIVND (reference sequence). The CDR3 DNA follows: TGTGCCAGTAGTCCTTCGGGGGAGCGGGACACCGGGGAGCTGTTTTTT. Translated: CASSPSGERDTGELFF.

This clone was detected only a few times. The genes are TRBV14 and TRBJ1-1; 7 nucleotides agree with TRBD1. The germline V gene encodes CDR1 SGHDN and CDR2 FVKESK. The CDR3 covers 15 residues. V lost 0 bases and J lost 1; bases outside the gene matches: 2. The CDR3 here is CASSQEAGGNTEAFF. The CDR3 bases are TGTGCCAGCAGCCAAGAGGCAGGGGGGAACACTGAAGCTTTCTTT.

This clone was counted a few times. This chain links TRBV11-2 with TRBJ1-1; D might be TRBD1 (6 bases). V lost 5 bases and J lost 0, with 25 bases in between. This CDR3 is built from 19 residues. CDR1 is SGHAT, CDR2 FQNNGV, per germline. In DNA form, the CDR3 reads TGTGCCAGCAGCCGGAACCATCGAGGGGGTCTTCCTATGAACACTGAAGCTTTCTTT. It is translated as CASSRNHRGGLPMNTEAFF.

This chain joins TRBV6-1 and TRBJ2-7; perhaps TRBD2 as D (5 bases). CDR1 is MNHNS, CDR2 SASEGT, per germline. The CDR3 contains 15 residues. Trimming left V 8 bases short and J 7 bases short, with 24 bases between. CDR3 DNA: TGTGCCAGCGGGAGACGTCCCCCTCTTACCTCAGAGCAGTACTTC. Protein: CASGRRPPLTSEQYF.

The V call is TRBV19, the J call TRBJ1-5; D gene uncertain. Germline lookup yields CDR1 LNHDA and CDR2 SQIVND (reference sequence). This CDR3 spans 13 amino acids. V was shortened by 8 bases and J by 3 bases, with 11 bases between the two germline ends. The CDR3 coding sequence is TGTGCCAGTGGGTACAGAAACAATCAGCCCCAGCATTTT. This translates into CASGYRNNQPQHF.

The chain recombines TRBV5-1 with TRBJ1-1, with D perhaps TRBD1 (6 bases). CDR3 length: 16 residues. Between the trimmed V and J ends, which lost 2 bases and 2 bases, there was a span of 16 bases. Germline loops: CDR1 SGHRS, CDR2 YFSETQ. This CDR3 is CASSFGSGQTNTEAFF. The CDR3 nucleotides are TGCGCCAGCAGCTTTGGGTCTGGACAGACTAACACTGAAGCTTTCTTT. Variable domain in full (rest from reference TRBV5-1 and TRBJ1-1): KAGVTQTPRYLIKTRGQQVTLSCSPISGHRSVSWYQQTPGQGLQFLFEYFSETQRNKGNFPGRFSGRQFSNSRSEMNVSTLELGDSALYLCASSFGSGQTNTEAFFGQGTRLTVV.

The rearrangement joins TRBV10-2 to TRBJ2-5, with 9 bases aligning to TRBD1. V gave up 6 bases and J gave up 9 bases; unmatched junction bases: 8. From germline, CDR1 is WSHSY and CDR2 SAAADI. This CDR3 comprises 13 residues. CDR3 residues: CASRSGTGRAQYF. The CDR3 DNA follows: TGCGCCAGCAGGTCCGGGACAGGGAGGGCCCAGTACTTC.

This chain links TRBV7-8 with TRBJ2-3; 10 positions match TRBD2. Germline-derived CDR1 and CDR2 are SGHVS and FQNEAQ. The CDR3 contains 14 residues. Trimming took 5 bases from V and 6 from J; bases not matched to a gene: 5. The CDR3 sequence: CASSTSSGRDTQYF. The CDR3, as DNA: TGTGCCAGCAGCACCAGTAGCGGGAGGGATACGCAGTATTTT.

V gene TRBV4-1 combines with J gene TRBJ2-6, with TRBD2 matching over 10 bases. With 0 bases clipped from V and 3 bases from J, the junction kept 8 bases outside the gene matches. Germline loops: CDR1 MGHRA, CDR2 YSYEKL. The CDR3 is made up of 19 amino acids. The chain's CDR3 is CASSQDRLAGVGGANVLTF. The CDR3 DNA sequence: TGCGCCAGCAGCCAAGATCGGCTAGCGGGAGTAGGTGGGGCCAACGTCCTGACTTTC.

The chain employs TRBV5-1 and TRBJ1-2; 8 bases map to TRBD1. This CDR3 is 16 amino acids long. V trimming: 0 bases; J trimming: 4 bases; junction bases outside the gene matches: 8. The germline gives CDR1 SGHRS, CDR2 YFSETQ. The chain's CDR3 is CASSLEVDRASYGYTF. The CDR3 DNA sequence: TGCGCCAGCAGCTTGGAGGTGGACAGGGCTTCCTATGGCTACACCTTC.

This chain connects TRBV15 to TRBJ1-5, with 8 bases that match TRBD1. The CDR3 sequence is 13 residues long. Per the germline V gene, CDR1 is LNHNV and CDR2 is YYDKDF (reference sequence). V lost 4 bases to trimming and J lost 7 bases; unmatched junction nucleotides: 3. The CDR3 DNA sequence: TGTGCCACCAGCATCACAGGGGGACAGCCCCAGCATTTT. As protein: CATSITGGQPQHF.

The table lists this clone with a few counts. This chain uses TRBV27 with TRBJ1-2; 7 bases align to TRBD1. Germline CDR1 reads MNHEY; CDR2 reads SMNVEV (reference sequence). Germline trimming cut 3 bases from V and 9 bases from J; bases unmatched to any gene: 10. The length of the CDR3 is 14 residues. CDR3 protein: CASSLLTGIGSYTF. Written as DNA, the CDR3 is TGTGCCAGCAGTTTGCTGACAGGGATAGGGAGCTACACCTTC.

V usage is TRBV5-1 and J usage is TRBJ2-5, with 9 bases matching TRBD1. This CDR3 contains 13 residues. The ends lost 5 bases at V and 5 bases at J; junction bases unmatched: 4. Germline loops: CDR1 SGHRS, CDR2 YFSETQ. Here the CDR3 DNA reads TGCGCCAGCAGTCCACAGGGGGCTGAGACCCAGTACTTC. The encoded protein is CASSPQGAETQYF.

This clone was seen just once. The chain employs TRBV5-4 and TRBJ1-5; 12 positions match TRBD1. CDR1 and CDR2 (germline): SGHNT, YYREEE (reference sequence). The CDR3 sequence is 16 residues long. J was trimmed by 7 bases and V by 5 bases; bases with no gene match: 10. The CDR3 reads CASSFGGQGALQPQHF. As DNA, the CDR3 is TGTGCCAGCAGTTTCGGGGGACAGGGGGCATTACAGCCCCAGCATTTT.

The chain uses TRBV2 and TRBJ1-3, with D unresolved. V was pared by 1 base and J by 0 bases, with 7 bases between. This CDR3 contains 15 residues. CDR1 SNHLY and CDR2 FYNNEI come from the germline V gene. The CDR3: CASSEVTASGNTIYF. CDR3 coding DNA: TGTGCCAGCAGTGAAGTCACAGCCTCTGGAAACACCATATATTTT.

The chain recombines TRBV19 with TRBJ2-7; 9 nucleotides line up with TRBD2. The CDR3 is 15 residues long. The germline gives CDR1 LNHDA, CDR2 SQIVND (reference sequence). J lost 1 base, V lost 5 bases, and 6 bases had no gene match. This CDR3 is CASSPSSGVSYEQYF. Written as DNA, the CDR3 is TGTGCCAGTAGTCCATCTAGCGGGGTTTCCTACGAGCAGTACTTC.

This chain joins TRBV29-1 and TRBJ1-1; TRBD1 matches at 7 bases. The CDR3 consists of 13 residues. CDR1 and CDR2 from the germline V gene are SQVTM and ANQGSEA. J was trimmed by 4 bases and V by 8 bases; bases with no gene match: 10. The CDR3, as DNA: TGCAGCTCAAGCCGGGACAGTGTCACTGAAGCTTTCTTT. Its protein is CSSSRDSVTEAFF.

The sample holds one count of this clone. The V and J genes are TRBV7-3 and TRBJ2-1; 10 nucleotides match TRBD2. The V and J ends lost 5 bases and 8 bases, in that order; junction bases with no gene match: 12. This CDR3 spans 16 amino acids. Germline V CDR1 and CDR2: SGHTA, FQGTGA. CDR3 loop: CASSPRTSGWGDEQFF. In DNA, the CDR3 is TGTGCCAGCAGCCCTCGGACTAGCGGTTGGGGGGATGAGCAGTTCTTC.